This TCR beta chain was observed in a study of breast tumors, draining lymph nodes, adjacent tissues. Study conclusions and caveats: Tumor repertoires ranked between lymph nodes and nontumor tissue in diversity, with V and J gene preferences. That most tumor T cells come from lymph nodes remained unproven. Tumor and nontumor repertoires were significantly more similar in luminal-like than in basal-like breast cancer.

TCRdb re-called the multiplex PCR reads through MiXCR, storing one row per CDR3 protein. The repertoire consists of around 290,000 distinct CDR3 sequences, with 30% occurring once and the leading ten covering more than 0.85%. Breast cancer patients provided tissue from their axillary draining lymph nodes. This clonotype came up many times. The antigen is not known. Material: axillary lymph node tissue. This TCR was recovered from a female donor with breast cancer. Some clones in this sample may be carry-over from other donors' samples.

Here the CDR3 DNA reads TGTGCCAGCAGTGCGCACAGGGGGCGCGCAACTAATGAAAAACTGTTTTTT. Its translation is CASSAHRGRATNEKLFF. The chain employs TRBV6-6 and TRBJ1-4; 9 bases line up with TRBD1. The V and J ends lost 5 bases and 0 bases, in that order; junction bases with no gene match: 7. The CDR3 has 17 amino acids. Germline V gene data show CDR1 as MNHNY and CDR2 as SVGAGI (reference sequence).